This T cell receptor beta chain was retrieved from a study of cytomegalovirus exposure and HLA in healthy donors (dated by TCRdb to about 2017). Regarding the study in general: In an earlier analysis of approximately 640 of the donors, 250 to 300 Gb of sequence data and roughly 100 million unique TCR beta sequences from 150 million to 200 million T cells were reported. Among the approximately 400 genotyped donors, 75% to 90% belonged to the genetic ancestry cluster associated with self-reported Caucasian donors. Donor age, sex, ethnicity and CMV serostatus were compiled alongside the repertoire data. Typing coverage varied by locus: about 620-640 donors for A, B, C, DRB1 and DQB1; 500 to 550 for DQA1; about 590 for DPA1; more than 450 for DPB1. High-throughput TCR immunosequencing, statistical association of individual TCRs with disease status, and machine learning were combined to predict cytomegalovirus infection status. An earlier analysis of fewer than 700 of the donors applied high-throughput TCR beta sequencing to assess whether each TCR beta V gene segment acted as functional or pseudogenic. The study aimed to test whether cataloging public T cell receptors could reveal signatures of past pathogen exposure. An early release covering roughly 600 HLA-typed donors comprised approximately 300 gigabases of sequencing data and approximately 80 million unique TCR sequences. Along with the roughly 610-subject first cohort, a separate validation cohort of 120 different subjects was used. Among a few hundred genotyped donors of the cohort, an average of approximately 240,000 unique TCR beta nucleotide sequences were sequenced per donor, roughly a sixth of them non-productive. Every discovery cohort repertoire had been produced on one sequencing platform. In the later analysis, no new phenotypic data were used to find candidate immune exposures; instead, reliance was placed on TCR beta sequences and their occurrence across donors. The T cell repertoires of roughly 660 subjects were profiled by immunosequencing and related to cytomegalovirus serostatus. A later genetic analysis used genome-wide SNP genotypes for about 55% of the 666 donors, treating that subset as a discovery cohort. In a later analysis, previously published TCR beta repertoires from 550 to 700 donors were re-analyzed and high-resolution HLA genotyping was added so that TCR occurrence patterns could be studied. HLA typing included class I and class II loci at four-digit resolution. Several DR-DQ haplotypes were handled as single units for association and clustering, since linkage in the cohort was strong.

In total, roughly 670 healthy bone marrow donors made up the cohort. Cohort members were all nominally healthy when sampled, although unrecorded immune exposures were likely present. The donor was CMV seronegative and was included in the group of several hundred seronegative cohort members. A peripheral blood sample was collected from each donor, and TCR beta sequencing was performed on peripheral blood mononuclear cells. Genomic DNA extraction from the blood cell samples was performed with the Qiagen DNeasy Blood Extraction Kit. Library preparation used the immunoSEQ multiplex PCR assay. For the multiplex PCR, a mixture combining 60 forward primers for TCR Vbeta segments and 13 reverse primers for TCR Jbeta segments was used. A multiplex PCR assay on genomic DNA amplified the CDR3 region of rearranged TCR beta genes. On the Illumina HiSeq System, the amplified TCR beta libraries were sequenced as 87-base-pair reads. In the paper's pipeline: Across the roughly 700 repertoires, a later analysis counted 60 million to 90 million unique TCR beta chains, around 10 million of which were shared by at least two donors. To remove PCR and sequencing errors, raw reads were error-corrected and collapsed into unique sequences using a nearest-neighbor algorithm that merged closely related sequences. Alignment of CDR3 sequences to IMGT reference sequences was used to assign V, D and J gene segments. Each retained sequence needed at least a six-nucleotide match to both a V gene segment and a J gene segment. Rearrangements were called productive when the CDR3 lacked stop codons and stayed in frame with V and J; all others were non-productive. CDR3 was defined by IMGT convention, running from the second conserved V-encoded cysteine to the conserved J-encoded phenylalanine. The earlier analysis of some 600 of the donors excluded sequences that lacked an unambiguous match to a single V gene segment. In an earlier analysis of 587 of the donors, a V segment was called functional when productive rearrangements were above 56.7%, and segregating when the standard deviation between donors exceeded 5%. To diagnose cytomegalovirus status from the catalog of TCR beta chain sequences, a statistical classification framework was built. In a later analysis, TCR nucleotide sequences were compared against IMGT/GENE-DB human TR gene sequences so that V and J genes could be assigned. The TCRdist pipeline was used in a later analysis to assign CDR3 sequences and most-parsimonious VDJ recombination scenarios. In a later analysis, each TCR beta chain was defined by its CDR3 amino acid sequence together with its V-gene family, and reads without a unique V-gene family were excluded. In a later analysis, approximately 640 highly shared, low-generation-probability nucleotide sequences were removed to address suspected cross-contamination and a sequencing artifact. A later analysis calculated a clonal expansion index for each public chain from normalized within-repertoire ranks of inferred template counts. In a later analysis, generation probabilities were computed with a VDJ recombination model fitted to out-of-frame rearrangements, and the resulting probabilities were checked against IGoR. In a later analysis, hypergeometric tests were used to score TCR-TCR, TCR-HLA and TCR-CMV co-occurrence, with a repertoire-size bias correction applied to TCR pairs. In a later analysis, false discovery rates were estimated by permuting HLA or CMV assignments 20 times. In a later analysis, co-occurring TCRs were grouped with DBSCAN, and TCRdist sequence similarity was added when clustering was performed within HLA-allele-positive subsets. Repertoires with fewer than 30,000 or more than 120,000 public chains, plus five repertoires with anomalous nucleotide sharing, were excluded from co-occurrence clustering. Here the immuneACCESS table is served through TCRdb, limited to in-frame sequences with V and J called. Missing clones are a known gap in these copies; in checked studies unresolved V genes cover under half, and the rest lacks a known reason. D and trimming come from the DNA, and the V and J calls and clone size come from that table. This sample lists around 68,000 clones; about 70% were detected once. Jointly, the top ten make up 9.5% to 13% of the sample.

As for this clone: Its antigen is not yet known. It has no much larger one-base neighbor in the sample; base qualities were not kept.

Looking up the germline V gene yields CDR1 ENHRY and CDR2 SYGVKD. V lost 3 bases and J lost 0 bases; the stretch between them is 13 bases long. The CDR3 has 16 amino acids, counting the end cysteine and phenylalanine. The kept DNA is CDR3 alone, 48 bases in frame from the first base. The paper's findings and limits, for the study overall: A later analysis reported that several top co-occurrence clusters appeared linked to parvovirus B19, influenza, CMV and Epstein-Barr virus. A further reported finding was that TCR beta sequences accurately predicted the HLA-A and HLA-B alleles for most subjects in the first cohort. A later analysis associated some 17,000 TCR beta sequences with specific HLA alleles at a false discovery rate of 0.05. In a later analysis, the rate of TCR association differed among HLA loci, with DRB1 alleles having the most associated TCRs and HLA-C alleles having the fewest. The study gave a list of 150 to 200 TCR beta chains associated with cytomegalovirus. Assigning TCR associations to individual alleles was difficult when HLA alleles, especially DR and DQ, strongly co-occurred. In vitro tests confirmed that a few of the cytomegalovirus-associated TCR beta chains recognize cytomegalovirus antigens. HLA typing was unavailable for some donors at each locus, so association tests used only the typed subset. Some IMGT-functional V segments, including TRBV6-2 and TRBV6-3, could not be told apart with the 87-base-pair reads, so those segments were excluded. The only immune exposure information available for the cohort was CMV serostatus. The cohort was sequenced for TCR beta chains only, and without alpha or paired-chain data the features that could be detected were limited. While some public TCRs were present in many individuals, most TCR sequences turned up only very rarely across donors. Broadly in line with IMGT annotations, most TCR beta V segments showed up in productive rearrangements about 87% or about 30% of the time in an earlier analysis of 450 to 600 of the donors. V-gene and J-gene trimming of TCR beta chains was associated with a missense DCLRE1C variant in a later genetic analysis, and the association was replicated in an independent cohort. Most CMV-associated TCR beta chains appeared to be HLA-restricted in a later analysis, and the HLA associations seemed to be driven largely by CMV exposure. In both the original and validation cohorts, the classifier was reported to diagnose cytomegalovirus status with high specificity and sensitivity. Compared with the approximately 710-donor mean, donors in an Asian-associated ancestry cluster had fewer N-insertions in productive TCRs, according to a later genetic analysis. In a later analysis, HLA-associated TCR beta chains showed more clonal expansion and lower generation probabilities than non-associated chains that were equally common. Sequencing depth was assumed to be roughly uniform across donors in the presence/absence analyses, though that assumption may not hold. Because counts were too low, some 16 rarely observed V segments, including chromosome 9 orphons, were excluded from the earlier analysis of some 590 of the donors. Linkage disequilibrium might explain the correlated functional status among segregating V segments, but an unknown experimental factor could not be ruled out. A cluster of highly shared sequence variants was judged likely to be a technical artifact of the sequencing pipeline. The authors suggested that the approach could potentially be extended to other disease states and immunological phenotypes.

The TCR sequence derives from a woman aged 25 to 45 in good health and CMV-seronegative. Rearrangement joined TRBV10-3 to TRBJ2-3; a tentative D call is TRBD1 (5 bases match). Sequencing was carried out using PBMCs. The CDR3 amino acid sequence is: CAISDPTTESTDTQYF. The DNA reads TGTGCCATCAGTGACCCTACGACAGAGAGCACAGATACGCAGTATTTT.